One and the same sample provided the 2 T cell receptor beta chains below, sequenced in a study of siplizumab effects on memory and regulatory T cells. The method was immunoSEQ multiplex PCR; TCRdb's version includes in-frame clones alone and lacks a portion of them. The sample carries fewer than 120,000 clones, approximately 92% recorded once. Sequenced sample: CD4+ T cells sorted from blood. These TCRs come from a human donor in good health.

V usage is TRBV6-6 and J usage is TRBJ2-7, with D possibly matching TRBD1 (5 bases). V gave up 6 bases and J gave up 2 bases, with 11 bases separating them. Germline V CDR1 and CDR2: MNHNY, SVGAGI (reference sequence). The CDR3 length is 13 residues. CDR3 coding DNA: TGTGCCAGCAGCAGCTCGACAGCCTACGAGCAGTACTTC. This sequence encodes CASSSSTAYEQYF.

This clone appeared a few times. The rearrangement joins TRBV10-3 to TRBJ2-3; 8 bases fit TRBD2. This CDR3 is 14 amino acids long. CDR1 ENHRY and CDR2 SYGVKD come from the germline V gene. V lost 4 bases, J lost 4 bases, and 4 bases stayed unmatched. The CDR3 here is CAISGLAISDTQYF. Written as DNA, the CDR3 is TGTGCCATCAGTGGACTAGCGATTTCAGATACGCAGTATTTT.